The entry that follows covers one T cell receptor beta chain sequence. The antigen is undetermined. Every one of the patients relapsed after autologous stem cell transplantation (brentuximab vedotin exposure was variable). The record originates from a study of PD-1 blockade in classical Hodgkin lymphoma. Measured with immunoSEQ multiplex PCR; TCRdb has only the in-frame clones, and not every one. The sample lists 80,000 to 100,000 clones, roughly 92% occurring once. Study-level points and caveats: The study reported lower baseline TCR diversity in newly diagnosed patients than in healthy donors. Patients who began taking nivolumab under 1 year after ASCT were left out.

The receptor was isolated from a human donor with classical Hodgkin lymphoma. Sample: peripheral blood mononuclear cells (PBMCs), taken at baseline.

The chain's CDR3 is CASSLRDSLYEQYF. The CDR3 nucleotides are TGTGCCAGCAGCCTCCGGGACAGTCTCTACGAGCAGTACTTC. The chain carries TRBV28 and TRBJ2-7, with 7 bases aligning to TRBD1. The CDR3 contains 14 residues. The junction had 8 bases not matched to a gene; V was cut back by 6 bases and J by 3 bases. Germline lookup yields CDR1 MDHEN and CDR2 SYDVKM.